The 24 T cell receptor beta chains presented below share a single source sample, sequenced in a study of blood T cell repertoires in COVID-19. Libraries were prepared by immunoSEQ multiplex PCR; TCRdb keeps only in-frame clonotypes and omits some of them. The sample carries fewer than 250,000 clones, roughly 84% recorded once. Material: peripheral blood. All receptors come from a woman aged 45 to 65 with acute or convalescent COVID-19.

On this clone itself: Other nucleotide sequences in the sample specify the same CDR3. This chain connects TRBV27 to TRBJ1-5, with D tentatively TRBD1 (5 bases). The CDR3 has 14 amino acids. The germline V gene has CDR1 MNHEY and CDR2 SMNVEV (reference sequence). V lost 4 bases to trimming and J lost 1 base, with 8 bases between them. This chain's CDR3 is CASSSRGSNQPQHF. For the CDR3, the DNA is TGTGCCAGCAGTTCAAGGGGAAGCAATCAGCCCCAGCATTTT.

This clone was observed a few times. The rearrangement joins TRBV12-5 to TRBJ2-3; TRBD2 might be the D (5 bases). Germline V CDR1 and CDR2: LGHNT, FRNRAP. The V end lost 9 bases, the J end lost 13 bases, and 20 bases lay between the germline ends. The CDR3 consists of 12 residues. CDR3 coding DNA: TGTGCTAGATCGGACTCCCTCCTCGGCGAGTATTTT. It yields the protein CARSDSLLGEYF.

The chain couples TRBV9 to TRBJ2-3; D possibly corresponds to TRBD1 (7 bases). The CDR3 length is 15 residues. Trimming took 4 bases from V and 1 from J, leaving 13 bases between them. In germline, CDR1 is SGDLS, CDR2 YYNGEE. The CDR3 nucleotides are TGTGCCAGCAGCAAAGGCAGGGGGGGCACAGATACGCAGTATTTT. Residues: CASSKGRGGTDTQYF. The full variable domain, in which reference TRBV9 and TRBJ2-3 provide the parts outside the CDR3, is DSGVTQTPKHLITATGQRVTLRCSPRSGDLSVYWYQQSLDQGLQFLIQYYNGEERAKGNILERFSAQQFPDLHSELNLSSLELGDSALYFCASSKGRGGTDTQYFGPGTRLTVL.

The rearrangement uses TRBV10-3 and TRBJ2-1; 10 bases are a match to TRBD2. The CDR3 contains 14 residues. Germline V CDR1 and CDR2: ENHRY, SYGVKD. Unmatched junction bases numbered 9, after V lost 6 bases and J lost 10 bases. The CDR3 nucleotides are TGTGCCATCAGGCCGAGTAGCGGGGGGTACGAGCAGTTCTTC. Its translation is CAIRPSSGGYEQFF.

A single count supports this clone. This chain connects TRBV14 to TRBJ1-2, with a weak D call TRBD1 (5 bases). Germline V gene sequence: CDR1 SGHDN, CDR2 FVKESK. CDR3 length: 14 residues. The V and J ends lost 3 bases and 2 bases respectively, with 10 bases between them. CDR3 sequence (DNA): TGTGCCAGCAGCCAGGCAGGGCTAAACTATGGCTACACCTTC. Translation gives CASSQAGLNYGYTF.

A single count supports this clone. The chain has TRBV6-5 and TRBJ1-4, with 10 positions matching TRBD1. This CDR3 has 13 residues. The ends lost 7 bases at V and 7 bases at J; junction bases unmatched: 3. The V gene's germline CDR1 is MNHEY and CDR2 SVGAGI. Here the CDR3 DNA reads TGTGCCAGCACAGGACAGGGGGTTGAAAAACTGTTTTTT. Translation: CASTGQGVEKLFF.

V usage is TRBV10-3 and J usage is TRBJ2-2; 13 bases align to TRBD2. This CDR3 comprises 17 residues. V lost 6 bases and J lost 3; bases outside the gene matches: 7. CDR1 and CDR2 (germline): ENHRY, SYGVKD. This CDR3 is CAISRTSGRWDTGELFF. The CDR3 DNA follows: TGTGCCATCAGCAGGACTAGCGGGAGATGGGACACCGGGGAGCTGTTTTTT.

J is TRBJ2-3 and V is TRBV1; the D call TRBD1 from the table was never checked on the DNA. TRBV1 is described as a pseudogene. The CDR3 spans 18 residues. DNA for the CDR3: TGCACCAGCAGCCAATTTAGAGCCGGGACAATGCTGACAGATACGCAGTATTTT. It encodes CTSSQFRAGTMLTDTQYF.

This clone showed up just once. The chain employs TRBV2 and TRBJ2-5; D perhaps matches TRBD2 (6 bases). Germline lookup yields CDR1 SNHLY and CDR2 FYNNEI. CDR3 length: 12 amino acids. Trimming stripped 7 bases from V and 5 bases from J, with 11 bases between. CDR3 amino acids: CASIGLAETQYF. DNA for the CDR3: TGTGCCAGCATCGGGCTAGCGGAGACCCAGTACTTC. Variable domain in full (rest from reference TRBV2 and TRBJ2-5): EPEVTQTPSHQVTQMGQEVILRCVPISNHLYFYWYRQILGQKVEFLVSFYNNEISEKSEIFDDQFSVERPDGSNFTLKIRSTKLEDSAMYFCASIGLAETQYFGPGTRLLVL.

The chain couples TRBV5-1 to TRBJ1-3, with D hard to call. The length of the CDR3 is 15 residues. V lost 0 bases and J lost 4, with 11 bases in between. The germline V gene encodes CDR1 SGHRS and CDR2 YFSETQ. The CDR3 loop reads CASSLAQAAGNTIYF. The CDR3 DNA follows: TGCGCCAGCAGCTTGGCCCAGGCTGCAGGAAACACCATATATTTT.

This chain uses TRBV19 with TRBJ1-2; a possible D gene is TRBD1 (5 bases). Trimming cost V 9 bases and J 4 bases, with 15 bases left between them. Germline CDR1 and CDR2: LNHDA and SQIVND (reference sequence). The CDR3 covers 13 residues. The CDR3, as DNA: TGTGCCAGCCAGGTAGCCGGGGGCTATGGCTACACCTTC. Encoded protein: CASQVAGGYGYTF.

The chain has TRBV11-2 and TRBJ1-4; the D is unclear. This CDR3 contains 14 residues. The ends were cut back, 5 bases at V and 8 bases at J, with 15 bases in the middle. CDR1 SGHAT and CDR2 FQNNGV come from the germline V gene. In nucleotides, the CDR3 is TGTGCCAGCAGCGTCGACATGGCCCAGGAAAAACTGTTTTTT. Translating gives CASSVDMAQEKLFF.

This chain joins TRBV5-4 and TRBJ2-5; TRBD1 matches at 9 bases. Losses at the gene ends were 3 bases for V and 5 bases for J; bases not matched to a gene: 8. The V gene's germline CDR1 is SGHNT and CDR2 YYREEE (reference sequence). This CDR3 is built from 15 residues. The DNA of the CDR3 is TGTGCCAGCAGCTCTCCGGGACAGGGTGGGGAGACCCAGTACTTC. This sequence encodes CASSSPGQGGETQYF.

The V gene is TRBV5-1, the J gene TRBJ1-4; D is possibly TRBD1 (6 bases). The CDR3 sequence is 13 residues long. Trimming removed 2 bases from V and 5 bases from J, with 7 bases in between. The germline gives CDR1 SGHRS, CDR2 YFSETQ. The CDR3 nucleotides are TGCGCCAGCAGCTTTGACAGGAATGAAAAACTGTTTTTT. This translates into CASSFDRNEKLFF.

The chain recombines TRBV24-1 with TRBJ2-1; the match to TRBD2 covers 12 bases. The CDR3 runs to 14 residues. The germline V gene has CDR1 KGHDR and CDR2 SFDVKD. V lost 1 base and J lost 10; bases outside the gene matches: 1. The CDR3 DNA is TGTGCCACCAGTGATTTCGGGACTAGCGGGGAGCAGTTCTTC. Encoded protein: CATSDFGTSGEQFF.

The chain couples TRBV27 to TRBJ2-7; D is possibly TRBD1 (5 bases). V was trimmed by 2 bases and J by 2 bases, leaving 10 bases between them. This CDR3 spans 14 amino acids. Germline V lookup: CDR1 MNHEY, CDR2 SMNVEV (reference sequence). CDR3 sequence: CASSLRGRAYEQYF. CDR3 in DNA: TGTGCCAGCAGTTTACGAGGCAGGGCCTACGAGCAGTACTTC.

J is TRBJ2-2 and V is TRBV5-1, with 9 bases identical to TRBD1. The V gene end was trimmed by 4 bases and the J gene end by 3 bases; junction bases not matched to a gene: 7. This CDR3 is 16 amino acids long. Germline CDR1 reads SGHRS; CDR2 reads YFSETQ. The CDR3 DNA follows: TGCGCCAGCAGCCCCGGACAGGGGTCGGACACCGGGGAGCTGTTTTTT. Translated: CASSPGQGSDTGELFF.

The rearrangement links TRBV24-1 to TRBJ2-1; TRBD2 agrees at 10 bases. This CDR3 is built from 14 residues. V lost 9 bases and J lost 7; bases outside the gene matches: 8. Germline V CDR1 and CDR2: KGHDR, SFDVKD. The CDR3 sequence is CATSGLAVGNEQFF. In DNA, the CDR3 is TGTGCCACCTCAGGACTAGCGGTAGGGAATGAGCAGTTCTTC.

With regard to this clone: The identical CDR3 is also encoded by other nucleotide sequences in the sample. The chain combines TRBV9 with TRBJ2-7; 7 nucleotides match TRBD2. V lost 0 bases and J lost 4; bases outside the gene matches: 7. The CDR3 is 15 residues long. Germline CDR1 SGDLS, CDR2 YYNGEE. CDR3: CASSVGEGRLYEQYF. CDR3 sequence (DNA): TGTGCCAGCAGCGTAGGGGAGGGTAGACTTTACGAGCAGTACTTC.

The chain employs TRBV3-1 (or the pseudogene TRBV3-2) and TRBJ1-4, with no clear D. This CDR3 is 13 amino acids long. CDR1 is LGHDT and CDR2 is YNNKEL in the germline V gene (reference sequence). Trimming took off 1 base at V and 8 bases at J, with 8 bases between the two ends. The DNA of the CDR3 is TGTGCCAGCAGCCAAGGGAGTGGGGAAAAACTGTTTTTT. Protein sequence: CASSQGSGEKLFF.

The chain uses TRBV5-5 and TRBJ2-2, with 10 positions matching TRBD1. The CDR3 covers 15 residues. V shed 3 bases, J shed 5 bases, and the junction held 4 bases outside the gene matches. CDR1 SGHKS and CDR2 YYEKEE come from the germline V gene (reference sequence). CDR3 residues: CASSWGTGVTGELFF. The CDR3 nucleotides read TGTGCCAGCAGCTGGGGGACAGGGGTGACCGGGGAGCTGTTTTTT.

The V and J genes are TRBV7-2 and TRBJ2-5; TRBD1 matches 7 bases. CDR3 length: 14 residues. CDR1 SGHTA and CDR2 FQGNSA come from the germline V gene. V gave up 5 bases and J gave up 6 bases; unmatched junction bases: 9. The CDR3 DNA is TGTGCCAGCAGCCAGAACACAGGGGTGCAGACCCAGTACTTC. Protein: CASSQNTGVQTQYF.

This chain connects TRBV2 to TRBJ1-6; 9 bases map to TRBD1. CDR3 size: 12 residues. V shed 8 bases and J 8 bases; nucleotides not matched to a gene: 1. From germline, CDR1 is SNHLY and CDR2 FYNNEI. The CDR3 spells CASRTGDSPLHF. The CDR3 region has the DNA TGTGCCAGCCGGACAGGGGATTCACCCCTCCACTTT.

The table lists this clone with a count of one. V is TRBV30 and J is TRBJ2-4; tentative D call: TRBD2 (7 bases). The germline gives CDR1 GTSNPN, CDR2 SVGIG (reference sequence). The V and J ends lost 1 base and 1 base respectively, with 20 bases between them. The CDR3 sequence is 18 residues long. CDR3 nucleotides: TGTGCCTGGAGTGCCCCCCCTTGGGGGGGCGCTGCCAAAAACATTCAGTACTTC. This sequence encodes CAWSAPPWGGAAKNIQYF.